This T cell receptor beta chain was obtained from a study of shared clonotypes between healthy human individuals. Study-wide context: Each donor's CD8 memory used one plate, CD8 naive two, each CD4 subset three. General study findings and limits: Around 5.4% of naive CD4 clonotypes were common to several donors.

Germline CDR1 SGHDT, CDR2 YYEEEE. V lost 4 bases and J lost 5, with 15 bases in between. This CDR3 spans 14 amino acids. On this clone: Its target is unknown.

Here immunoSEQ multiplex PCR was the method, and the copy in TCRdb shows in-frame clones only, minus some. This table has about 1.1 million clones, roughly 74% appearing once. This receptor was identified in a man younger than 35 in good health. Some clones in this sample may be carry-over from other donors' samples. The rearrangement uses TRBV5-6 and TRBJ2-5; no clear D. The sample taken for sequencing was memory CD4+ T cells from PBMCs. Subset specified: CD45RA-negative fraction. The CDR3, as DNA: TGTGCCAGCAGCATACGCAGAAGGTTCGAGACCCAGTACTTC. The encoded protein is CASSIRRRFETQYF.